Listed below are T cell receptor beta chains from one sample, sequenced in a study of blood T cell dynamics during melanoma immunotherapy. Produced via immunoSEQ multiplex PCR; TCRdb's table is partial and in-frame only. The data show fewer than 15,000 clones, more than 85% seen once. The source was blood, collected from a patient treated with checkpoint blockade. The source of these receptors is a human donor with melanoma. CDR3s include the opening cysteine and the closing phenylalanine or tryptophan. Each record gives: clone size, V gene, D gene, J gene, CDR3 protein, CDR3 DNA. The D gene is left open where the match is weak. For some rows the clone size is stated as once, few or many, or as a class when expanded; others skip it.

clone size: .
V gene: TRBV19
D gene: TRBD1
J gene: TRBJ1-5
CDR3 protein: CASRTGGAWQPQHF
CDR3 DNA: TGTGCCAGTAGGACAGGGGGCGCATGGCAGCCCCAGCATTTT

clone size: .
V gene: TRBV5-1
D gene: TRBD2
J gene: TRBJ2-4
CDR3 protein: CASSERTSTSAIAKNIQYF
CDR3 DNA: TGCGCCAGCAGCGAGAGGACTAGCACATCAGCTATAGCCAAAAACATTCAGTACTTC

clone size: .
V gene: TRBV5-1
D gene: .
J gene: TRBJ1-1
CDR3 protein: CASKQEPNTEAFF
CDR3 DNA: TGCGCCAGCAAGCAGGAGCCGAACACTGAAGCTTTCTTT

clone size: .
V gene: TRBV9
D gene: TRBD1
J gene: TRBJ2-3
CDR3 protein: CASSADRGAADTQYF
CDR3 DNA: TGTGCCAGCAGCGCGGACAGGGGAGCGGCAGATACGCAGTATTTT

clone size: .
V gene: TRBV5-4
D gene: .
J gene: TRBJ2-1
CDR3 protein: CASSLAIGRSSYNEQFF
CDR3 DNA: TGTGCCAGCAGCTTGGCCATAGGCCGGAGCTCCTACAATGAGCAGTTCTTC

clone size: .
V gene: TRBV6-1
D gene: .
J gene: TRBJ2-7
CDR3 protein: CASSGRWGEQYF
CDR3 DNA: TGTGCCAGCAGTGGTCGATGGGGCGAGCAGTACTTC

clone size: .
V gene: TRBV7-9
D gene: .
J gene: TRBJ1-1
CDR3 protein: CASSEQGIRNTEAFF
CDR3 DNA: TGTGCCAGCAGCGAGCAGGGGATTAGGAACACTGAAGCTTTCTTT

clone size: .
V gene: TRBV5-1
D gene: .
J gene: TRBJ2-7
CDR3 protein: CASSLADGAYEQYF
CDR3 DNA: TGCGCCAGCAGCTTGGCCGACGGCGCTTACGAGCAGTACTTC

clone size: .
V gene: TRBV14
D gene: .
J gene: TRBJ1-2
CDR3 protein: CASSPWPNYGYTF
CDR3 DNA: TGTGCCAGCAGCCCTTGGCCTAACTATGGCTACACCTTC

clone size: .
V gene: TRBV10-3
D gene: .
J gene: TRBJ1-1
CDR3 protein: CAMKPDLNTEAFF
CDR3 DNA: TGTGCCATGAAACCGGACTTGAACACTGAAGCTTTCTTT

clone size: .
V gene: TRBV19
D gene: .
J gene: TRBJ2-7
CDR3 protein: CASRPPRGTSHSYEQYF
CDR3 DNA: TGTGCCAGTCGGCCCCCTAGAGGGACATCCCACTCCTACGAGCAGTACTTC

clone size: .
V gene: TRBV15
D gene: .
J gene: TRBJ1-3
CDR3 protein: CATSRDWGGAHSGNTIYF
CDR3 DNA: TGTGCCACCAGCAGAGATTGGGGGGGGGCCCACTCTGGAAACACCATATATTTT

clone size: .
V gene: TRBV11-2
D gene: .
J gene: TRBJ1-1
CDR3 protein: CASSFLSANTEAFF
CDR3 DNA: TGTGCCAGCAGCTTCTTGTCGGCGAACACTGAAGCTTTCTTT

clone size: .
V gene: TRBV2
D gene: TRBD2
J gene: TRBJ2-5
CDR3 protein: CASKPRTSVGETQYF
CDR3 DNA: TGTGCCAGCAAGCCTAGGACTAGCGTGGGAGAGACCCAGTACTTC

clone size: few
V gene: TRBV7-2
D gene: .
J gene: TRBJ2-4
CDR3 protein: CASSPLAIFQNIQYF
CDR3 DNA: TGTGCCAGCAGCCCCTTGGCTATCTTCCAAAACATTCAGTACTTC

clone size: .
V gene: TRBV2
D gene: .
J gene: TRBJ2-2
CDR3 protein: CASSPTVNTGELFF
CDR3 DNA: TGTGCCAGCAGCCCGACAGTGAACACCGGGGAGCTGTTTTTT

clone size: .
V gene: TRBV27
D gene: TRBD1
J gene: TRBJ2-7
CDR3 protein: CASSLSGQAPVGEQYF
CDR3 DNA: TGTGCCAGCAGTTTATCCGGACAGGCCCCGGTGGGGGAGCAGTACTTC

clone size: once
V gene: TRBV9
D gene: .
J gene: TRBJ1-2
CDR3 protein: CASSVGGTGIYGYTF
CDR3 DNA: TGTGCCAGCAGCGTAGGAGGGACGGGAATTTATGGCTACACCTTC

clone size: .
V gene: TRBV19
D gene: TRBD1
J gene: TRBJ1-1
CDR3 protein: CASSTTGQLNTEAFF
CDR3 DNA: TGTGCCAGTAGTACGACGGGACAGTTGAACACTGAAGCTTTCTTT

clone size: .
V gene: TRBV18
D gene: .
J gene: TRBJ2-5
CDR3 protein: CASSQNLGETQYF
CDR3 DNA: TGTGCCAGCTCCCAGAACTTGGGAGAGACCCAGTACTTC

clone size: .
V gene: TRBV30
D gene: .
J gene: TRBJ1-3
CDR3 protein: CAWREDSLWENTIYF
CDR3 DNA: TGTGCCTGGAGGGAAGACAGCCTTTGGGAAAACACCATATATTTT

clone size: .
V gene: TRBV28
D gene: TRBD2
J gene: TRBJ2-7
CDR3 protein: CASSPSGGTYEQYF
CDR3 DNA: TGTGCCAGCAGTCCCTCGGGGGGAACCTACGAGCAGTACTTC

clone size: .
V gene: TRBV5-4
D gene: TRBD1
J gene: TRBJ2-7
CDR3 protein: CASSRTGVGSYEQYF
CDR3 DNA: TGTGCCAGCAGCCGGACAGGGGTAGGGTCCTACGAGCAGTACTTC

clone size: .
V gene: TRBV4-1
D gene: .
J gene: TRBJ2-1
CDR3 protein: CASSQGAYPSNEQFF
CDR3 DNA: TGCGCCAGCAGCCAGGGCGCTTACCCTAGCAATGAGCAGTTCTTC

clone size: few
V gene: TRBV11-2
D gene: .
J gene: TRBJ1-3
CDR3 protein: CASSLDFGASGNTIYF
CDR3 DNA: TGTGCCAGCAGCTTAGATTTTGGGGCGTCGGGAAACACCATATATTTT

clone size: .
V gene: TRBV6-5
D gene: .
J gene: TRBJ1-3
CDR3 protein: CASSITASSGNTIYF
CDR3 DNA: TGTGCCAGCAGTATAACAGCATCCTCTGGAAACACCATATATTTT

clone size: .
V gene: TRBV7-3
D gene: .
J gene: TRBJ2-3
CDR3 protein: CASSPGEGRTDTQYF
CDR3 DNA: TGTGCCAGCAGCCCAGGGGAGGGCCGAACAGATACGCAGTATTTT

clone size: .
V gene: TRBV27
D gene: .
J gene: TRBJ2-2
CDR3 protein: CASSLGTQNTGELFF
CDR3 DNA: TGTGCCAGCAGTTTAGGGACCCAGAACACCGGGGAGCTGTTTTTT